These 20 T cell receptor beta chains originate from one sample sequenced in a study of blood T cells in healthy people across ages. The authors ran a second PCR of about 6 to 11 cycles using a sample-barcoded 5' primer and a J-beta primer mix. TCRdb reprocessed the 5' RACE reads via MiXCR and lists one record per CDR3 protein. Seen here are about 1,500,000 distinct CDR3 sequences, approximately 38% observed once, and the top ten hold roughly 8.2%. Input material: blood. The receptors stem from a woman between 18 and 29 years old in good health.

The chain links TRBV3-1 to TRBJ1-1; 10 bases align to TRBD1. Unmatched junction bases numbered 6, after V lost 3 bases and J lost 5 bases. Germline lookup yields CDR1 LGHDT and CDR2 YNNKEL (reference sequence). This CDR3 contains 15 residues. CDR3 amino acids: CASSQSRTGGTEAFF. In nucleotides, the CDR3 is TGTGCCAGCAGCCAGAGCCGGACAGGGGGGACTGAAGCTTTCTTT. Based on the CDR3 plus reference TRBV3-1 and TRBJ1-1, the full variable domain is DTAVSQTPKYLVTQMGNDKSIKCEQNLGHDTMYWYKQDSKKFLKIMFSYNNKELIINETVPNRFSPKSPDKAHLNLHINSLELGDSAVYFCASSQSRTGGTEAFFGQGTRLTVV.

The gene calls are TRBV10-3 and TRBJ2-7, with D tentatively TRBD1 or TRBD2 (5 bases each). Germline-derived CDR1 and CDR2 are ENHRY and SYGVKD. The CDR3 is 14 residues long. V lost 4 bases to trimming and J lost 0 bases, with 10 bases between them. The chain's CDR3 is CAISGDPSSYEQYF. The CDR3 DNA is TGTGCCATCAGTGGGGACCCTAGCTCCTACGAGCAGTACTTC.

This chain uses TRBV24-1 with TRBJ1-2; the D gene is possibly TRBD1 (6 bases). In germline, CDR1 is KGHDR, CDR2 SFDVKD. V was trimmed by 6 bases and J by 1 base, leaving 14 bases between them. CDR3 length: 15 amino acids. CDR3 loop: CATSPGQPFNYGYTF. The CDR3 coding sequence is TGTGCCACCAGTCCGGGACAACCCTTTAACTATGGCTACACCTTC.

Only a few counts were recorded for this clonotype. The chain joins TRBV6-2 or TRBV6-3 to TRBJ2-1, with a weak D call TRBD1 (5 bases). Per germline, CDR1 MNHEY and CDR2 SVGEGT. Trimming removed 7 bases from V and 6 bases from J, with 22 bases in between. CDR3 length: 16 residues. The CDR3, as DNA: TGTGCCAGCAAGAGTTCAGGACACTTGAGTACCAATGAGCAGTTCTTC. Encoded protein: CASKSSGHLSTNEQFF.

This clonotype was observed many times. The rearrangement links TRBV27 to TRBJ1-2; D is undetermined. Germline CDR1 MNHEY, CDR2 SMNVEV (reference sequence). The CDR3 runs 13 residues. V was pared by 5 bases and J by 4 bases, with 11 bases between. CDR3 amino acids: CASSPREGYGYTF. Here the CDR3 DNA reads TGTGCCAGCAGTCCCCGGGAGGGCTATGGCTACACCTTC.

This chain joins TRBV10-2 and TRBJ1-6; D not certain. V lost 2 bases and J 10 bases, leaving 9 bases between the germline ends. The germline V gene has CDR1 WSHSY and CDR2 SAAADI. This CDR3 has 13 residues. The CDR3 DNA sequence: TGCGCCAGCAGTGAGGTCCCGTCCTCACCCCTCCACTTT. Its protein is CASSEVPSSPLHF.

J is TRBJ1-1 and V is TRBV7-9; D remains unclear. The germline V gene encodes CDR1 SEHNR and CDR2 FQNEAQ (reference sequence). CDR3 length: 14 residues. V dropped 7 bases and J dropped 0 bases, with 12 bases sitting between them. In DNA, the CDR3 is TGTGCCAGCACCTGGAACCTCTTGAACACTGAAGCTTTCTTT. It specifies CASTWNLLNTEAFF.

This clonotype was seen a handful of times. The J gene is TRBJ1-2, the V gene TRBV6-5; D unresolved. Germline CDR1 and CDR2: MNHEY and SVGAGI. CDR3 size: 14 residues. The germline V and J ends were trimmed by 0 bases and 1 base, with 6 bases remaining between them. CDR3 sequence: CASSYSHGNYGYTF. DNA for the CDR3: TGTGCCAGCAGTTACTCGCACGGTAACTATGGCTACACCTTC.

This clonotype was detected only a few times. The chain employs TRBV4-1 and TRBJ2-3; D may be TRBD2 (5 bases). V lost 4 bases and J lost 0, with 11 bases in between. The CDR3 is made up of 15 amino acids. The germline CDR1 and CDR2 sequences are MGHRA and YSYEKL. CDR3 protein: CASSPHGLSTDTQYF. CDR3 sequence (DNA): TGCGCCAGCAGCCCCCACGGACTCAGCACAGATACGCAGTATTTT.

The chain links TRBV4-2 to TRBJ2-1; tentatively, D is TRBD1 (6 bases). This CDR3 has 17 amino acids. Between the trimmed V and J ends, which lost 3 bases and 0 bases, there was a span of 15 bases. Per the germline V gene, CDR1 is LGHNA and CDR2 is YNFKEQ. Written as DNA, the CDR3 is TGTGCCAGCAGCCAGGCCGCAGGGACAAGCTCCTACAATGAGCAGTTCTTC. It specifies CASSQAAGTSSYNEQFF.

CDR3 in amino acids: CSARRQGAGEQYF. The CDR3, as DNA: TGCAGTGCTAGACGACAGGGGGCAGGTGAGCAGTACTTC. The chain carries TRBV20-1 and TRBJ2-7; 10 bases are shared with TRBD1. J lost 7 bases, V lost 2 bases, and 5 bases had no gene match. Germline V CDR1 and CDR2: DFQATT, SNEGSKA (reference sequence). The CDR3 has 13 amino acids.

As for this clonotype: This clone may be a read error of a much larger clone one base away. The J gene is TRBJ2-2, the V gene TRBV4-1, with 8 bases fitting TRBD2. This CDR3 spans 15 amino acids. The V and J ends lost 0 bases and 9 bases, in that order; junction bases with no gene match: 6. Germline loops: CDR1 MGHRA, CDR2 YSYEKL. The CDR3 protein is CASSQEASGSWELFF. As DNA, the CDR3 is TGCGCCAGCAGCCAAGAGGCTAGCGGGTCCTGGGAGCTGTTTTTT.

This clonotype showed up just a few times. The chain uses TRBV11-2 and TRBJ2-5; weak D call: TRBD1 (5 bases). CDR1 is SGHAT, CDR2 FQNNGV, per germline. V lost 1 base, J lost 5 bases, and 11 bases lay in between. The CDR3 is made up of 14 amino acids. The CDR3 reads CASSLVPGAETQYF. Written as DNA, the CDR3 is TGTGCCAGCAGCTTAGTTCCTGGGGCGGAGACCCAGTACTTC.

This clonotype has just a few counts. In nucleotides, the CDR3 is TGTGCCAGCAGGGCCGTAGGCAGCCAAGAGACCCAGTACTTC. Protein product: CASRAVGSQETQYF. The genes are TRBV7-9 and TRBJ2-5, with no clear D. CDR3 length: 14 amino acids. The germline V gene has CDR1 SEHNR and CDR2 FQNEAQ (reference sequence). The V and J ends lost 6 bases and 1 base respectively, with 12 bases between them.

This clonotype has a count of ten or more. This chain uses TRBV20-1 with TRBJ2-1, with a weak D call TRBD2 (5 bases). Trimming left V 5 bases short and J 7 bases short, with 12 bases between. This CDR3 has 12 residues. CDR1 DFQATT and CDR2 SNEGSKA come from the germline V gene (reference sequence). In DNA form, the CDR3 reads TGCAGTGCTCCGGGGAAGCGGAATGAGCAGTTCTTC. Translated: CSAPGKRNEQFF.

The CDR3 region is CASSLTVRTEAFF. The DNA of the CDR3 is TGTGCCAGCAGCTTGACCGTTCGGACTGAAGCTTTCTTT. The chain combines TRBV5-6 with TRBJ1-1; D ambiguous. Germline-derived CDR1 and CDR2 are SGHDT and YYEEEE. Trimming left V 1 base short and J 5 bases short, with 9 bases between. This CDR3 is 13 amino acids long.

The chain employs TRBV5-1 and TRBJ2-1; the D gene could be TRBD1 or TRBD2 (6 bases each). The assigned J gene may be wrong: the sequence end matches TRBJ2-7 better. Germline assignment: CDR1 SGHRS and CDR2 YFSETQ. This CDR3 is built from 15 residues. The CDR3 here is CASSLDIGGYNEQYF. The CDR3 region has the DNA TGCGCCAGCAGCTTGGACATCGGGGGCTACAATGAGCAGTACTTC.

This clonotype was seen a few times. The V call is TRBV20-1, the J call TRBJ2-5; 9 nucleotides line up with TRBD1. Looked up from germline, CDR1 is DFQATT and CDR2 is SNEGSKA (reference sequence). This CDR3 spans 14 amino acids. V gave up 6 bases and J gave up 5 bases; unmatched junction bases: 10. The CDR3 DNA reads TGCAGTGCACCGCCGACAGGGGGGATGGAGACCCAGTACTTC. This sequence encodes CSAPPTGGMETQYF.

The chain carries TRBV30 and TRBJ1-4; TRBD1 might be the D (5 bases). There are 14 residues in the CDR3. CDR1 is GTSNPN and CDR2 is SVGIG in the germline V gene (reference sequence). Trimming removed 3 bases at V and 5 bases at J, with 13 bases between. CDR3 in amino acids: CAWSRDGSNEKLFF. CDR3 DNA: TGTGCCTGGAGCCGGGACGGATCCAATGAAAAACTGTTTTTT.

J is TRBJ2-3 and V is TRBV15, with D hard to call. The CDR3 covers 12 residues. V shed 0 bases and J shed 7 bases, with 5 bases lying between them. CDR1 and CDR2 (germline): LNHNV, YYDKDF (reference sequence). The DNA of the CDR3 is TGTGCCACCAGCAGAGATCGTAATACGCAGTATTTT. This gives the protein CATSRDRNTQYF.